This T cell receptor (beta chain) was recovered during a study of patients and donors after allogeneic stem cell transplantation. Trimming took 6 bases from V and 11 from J; bases not matched to a gene: 9. CDR1 SGHTA and CDR2 FQGNSA come from the germline V gene. The CDR3 consists of 13 residues. TCRdb analysed the RT-PCR reads with MiXCR anew, one entry per CDR3 protein. The repertoire holds about 96,000 distinct CDR3 sequences, roughly 52% seen once, with approximately 60% in the top ten. The chain carries TRBV7-2 and TRBJ1-4, with 7 bases fitting TRBD1. Sequences were obtained from blood, either unsorted or a sorted T cell fraction (not recorded which). This sequence originates from a human donor who was either an allogeneic HSCT recipient or a stem cell or donor lymphocyte infusion donor (not recorded which). It is not recorded whose cells these are; they may come from a transplant donor. The CDR3 bases are TGTGCCAGCAGTATAAGAACAGGGGAGAAACTGTTTTTT. Translated, it gives CASSIRTGEKLFF. The full variable domain, completed using reference TRBV7-2 and TRBJ1-4, is GAGVSQSPSNKVTEKGKDVELRCDPISGHTALYWYRQSLGQGLEFLIYFQGNSAPDKSGLPSDRFSAERTGGSVSTLTIQRTQQEDSAVYLCASSIRTGEKLFFGSGTQLSVL.